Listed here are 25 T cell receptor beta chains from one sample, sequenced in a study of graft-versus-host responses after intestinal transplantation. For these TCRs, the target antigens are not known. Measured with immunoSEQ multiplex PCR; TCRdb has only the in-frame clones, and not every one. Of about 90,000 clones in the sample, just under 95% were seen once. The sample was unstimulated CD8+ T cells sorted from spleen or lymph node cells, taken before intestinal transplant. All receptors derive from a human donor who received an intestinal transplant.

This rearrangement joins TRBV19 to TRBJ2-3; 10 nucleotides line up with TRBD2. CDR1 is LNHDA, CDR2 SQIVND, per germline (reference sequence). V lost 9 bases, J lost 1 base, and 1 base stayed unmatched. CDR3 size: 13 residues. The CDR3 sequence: CASTSGGTDTQYF. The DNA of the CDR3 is TGTGCCAGCACTAGCGGGGGCACAGATACGCAGTATTTT. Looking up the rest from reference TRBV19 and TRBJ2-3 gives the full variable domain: DGGITQSPKYLFRKEGQNVTLSCEQNLNHDAMYWYRQDPGQGLRLIYYSQIVNDFQKGDIAEGYSVSREKKESFPLTVTSAQKNPTAFYLCASTSGGTDTQYFGPGTRLTVL.

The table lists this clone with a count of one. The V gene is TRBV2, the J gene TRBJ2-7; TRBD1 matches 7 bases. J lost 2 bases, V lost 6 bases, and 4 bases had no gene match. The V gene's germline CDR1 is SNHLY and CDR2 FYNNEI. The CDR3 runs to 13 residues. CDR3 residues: CASRTGTAYEQYF. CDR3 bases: TGTGCCAGCAGGACTGGGACAGCCTACGAGCAGTACTTC.

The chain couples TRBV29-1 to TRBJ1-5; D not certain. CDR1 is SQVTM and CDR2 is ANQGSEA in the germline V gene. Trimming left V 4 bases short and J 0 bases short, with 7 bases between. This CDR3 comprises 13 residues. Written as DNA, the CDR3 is TGCAGCGTTGGGGAGCTTAGCAATCAGCCCCAGCATTTT. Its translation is CSVGELSNQPQHF.

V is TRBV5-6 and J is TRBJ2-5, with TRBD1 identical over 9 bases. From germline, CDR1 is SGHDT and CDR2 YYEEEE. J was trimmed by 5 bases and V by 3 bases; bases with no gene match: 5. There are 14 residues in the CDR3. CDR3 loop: CASSWDRVGETQYF. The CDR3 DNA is TGTGCCAGCAGCTGGGACAGGGTTGGGGAGACCCAGTACTTC. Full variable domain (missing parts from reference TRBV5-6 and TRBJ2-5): DAGVTQSPTHLIKTRGQQVTLRCSPKSGHDTVSWYQQALGQGPQFIFQYYEEEERQRGNFPDRFSGHQFPNYSSELNVNALLLGDSALYLCASSWDRVGETQYFGPGTRLLVL.

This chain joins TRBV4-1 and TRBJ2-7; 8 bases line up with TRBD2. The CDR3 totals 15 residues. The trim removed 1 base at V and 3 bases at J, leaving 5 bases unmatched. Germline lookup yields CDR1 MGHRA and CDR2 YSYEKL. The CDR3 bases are TGCGCCAGCAGCCAAGCCTCGGCGGGAGGCTACGAGCAGTACTTC. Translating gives CASSQASAGGYEQYF.

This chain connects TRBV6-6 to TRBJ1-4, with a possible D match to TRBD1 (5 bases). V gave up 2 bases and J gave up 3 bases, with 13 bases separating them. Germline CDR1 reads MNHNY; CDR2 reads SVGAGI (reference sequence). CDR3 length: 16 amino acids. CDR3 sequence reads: CASSYPSRGANEKLFF. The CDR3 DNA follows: TGTGCCAGCAGTTACCCCTCTCGGGGGGCTAATGAAAAACTGTTTTTT.

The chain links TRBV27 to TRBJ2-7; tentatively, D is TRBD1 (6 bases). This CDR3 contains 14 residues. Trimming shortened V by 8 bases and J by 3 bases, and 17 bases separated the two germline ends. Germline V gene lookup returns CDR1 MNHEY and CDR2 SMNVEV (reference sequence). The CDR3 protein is CASSDRQILYEQYF. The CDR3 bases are TGTGCCAGCTCGGACAGACAAATCCTCTACGAGCAGTACTTC.

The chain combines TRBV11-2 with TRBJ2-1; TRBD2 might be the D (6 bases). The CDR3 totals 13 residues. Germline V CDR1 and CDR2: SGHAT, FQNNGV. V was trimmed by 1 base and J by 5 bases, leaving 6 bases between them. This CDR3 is CASSLAGDNEQFF. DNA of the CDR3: TGTGCCAGCAGCTTAGCGGGAGACAATGAGCAGTTCTTC.

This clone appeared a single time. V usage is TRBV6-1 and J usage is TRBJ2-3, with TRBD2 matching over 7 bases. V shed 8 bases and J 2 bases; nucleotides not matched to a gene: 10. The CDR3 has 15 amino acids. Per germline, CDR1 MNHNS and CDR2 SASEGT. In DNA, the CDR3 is TGTGCCAGCCAGGAAGGGGAGGGCCACACAGATACGCAGTATTTT. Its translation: CASQEGEGHTDTQYF.

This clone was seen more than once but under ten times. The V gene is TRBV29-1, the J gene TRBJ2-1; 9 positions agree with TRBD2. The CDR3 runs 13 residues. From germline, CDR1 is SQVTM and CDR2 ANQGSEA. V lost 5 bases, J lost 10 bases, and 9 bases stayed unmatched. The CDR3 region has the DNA TGCAGCGTTAGGGCTAGCGGGATGGGGGAGCAGTTCTTC. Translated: CSVRASGMGEQFF.

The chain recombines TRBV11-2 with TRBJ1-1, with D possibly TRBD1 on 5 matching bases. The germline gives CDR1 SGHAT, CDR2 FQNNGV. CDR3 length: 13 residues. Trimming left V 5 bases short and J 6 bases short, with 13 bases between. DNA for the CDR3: TGTGCCAGCAGCGCAGGGTTCACCGCTGAAGCTTTCTTT. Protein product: CASSAGFTAEAFF.

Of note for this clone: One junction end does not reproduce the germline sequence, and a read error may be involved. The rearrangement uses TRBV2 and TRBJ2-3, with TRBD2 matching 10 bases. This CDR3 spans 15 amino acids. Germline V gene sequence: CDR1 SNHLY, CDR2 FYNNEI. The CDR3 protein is CASREGLAGTDTQYF. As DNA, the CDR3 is TGTGCCAGCAGAGAAGGACTAGCGGGCACAGATACGCAGTATTTT.

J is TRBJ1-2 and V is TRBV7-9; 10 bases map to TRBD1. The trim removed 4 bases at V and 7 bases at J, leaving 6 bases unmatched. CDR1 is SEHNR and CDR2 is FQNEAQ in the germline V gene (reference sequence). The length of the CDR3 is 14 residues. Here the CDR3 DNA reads TGTGCCAGCAGCTATTCGACAGGGGGCTCTGGCTACACCTTC. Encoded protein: CASSYSTGGSGYTF.

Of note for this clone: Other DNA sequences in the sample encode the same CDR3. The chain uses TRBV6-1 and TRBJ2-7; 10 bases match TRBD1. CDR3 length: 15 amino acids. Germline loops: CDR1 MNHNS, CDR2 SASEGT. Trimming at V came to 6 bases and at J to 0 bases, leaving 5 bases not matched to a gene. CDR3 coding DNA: TGTGCCAGCAGCGACGGACAGGGGGACTCCTACGAGCAGTACTTC. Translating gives CASSDGQGDSYEQYF.

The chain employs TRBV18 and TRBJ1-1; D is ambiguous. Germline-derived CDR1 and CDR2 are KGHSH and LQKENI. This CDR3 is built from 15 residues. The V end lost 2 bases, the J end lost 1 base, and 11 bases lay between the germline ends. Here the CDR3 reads CASSPGEGRNTEAFF. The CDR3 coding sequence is TGTGCCAGCTCACCAGGGGAGGGAAGGAACACTGAAGCTTTCTTT.

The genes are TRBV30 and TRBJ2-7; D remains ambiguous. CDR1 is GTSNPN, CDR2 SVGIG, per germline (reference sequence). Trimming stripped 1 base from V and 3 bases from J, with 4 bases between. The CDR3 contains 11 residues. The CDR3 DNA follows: TGTGCCTGGAGTGAGAGCTACGAGCAGTACTTC. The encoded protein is CAWSESYEQYF. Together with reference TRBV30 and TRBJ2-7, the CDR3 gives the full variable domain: SQTIHQWPATLVQPVGSPLSLECTVEGTSNPNLYWYRQAAGRGLQLLFYSVGIGQISSEVPQNLSASRPQDRQFILSSKKLLLSDSGFYLCAWSESYEQYFGPGTRLTVT.

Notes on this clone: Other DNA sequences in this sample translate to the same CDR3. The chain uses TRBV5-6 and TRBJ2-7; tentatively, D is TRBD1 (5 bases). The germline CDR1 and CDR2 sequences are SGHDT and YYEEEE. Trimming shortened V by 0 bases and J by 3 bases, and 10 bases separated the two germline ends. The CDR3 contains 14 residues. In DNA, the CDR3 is TGTGCCAGCAGCTTGGGGCAGGGTTACTACGAGCAGTACTTC. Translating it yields CASSLGQGYYEQYF. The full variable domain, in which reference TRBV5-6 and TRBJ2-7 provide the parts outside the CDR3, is DAGVTQSPTHLIKTRGQQVTLRCSPKSGHDTVSWYQQALGQGPQFIFQYYEEEERQRGNFPDRFSGHQFPNYSSELNVNALLLGDSALYLCASSLGQGYYEQYFGPGTRLTVT.

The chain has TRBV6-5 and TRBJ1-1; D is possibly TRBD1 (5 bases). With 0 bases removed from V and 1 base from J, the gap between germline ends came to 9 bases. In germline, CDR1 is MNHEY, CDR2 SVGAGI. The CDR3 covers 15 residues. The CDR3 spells CASSYSSGGNTEAFF. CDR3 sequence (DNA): TGTGCCAGCAGTTACTCATCGGGGGGGAACACTGAAGCTTTCTTT.

The CDR3 here is CASSRRDHPRSYNSPLHF. The CDR3 DNA reads TGTGCCAGCAGCAGACGGGATCACCCGCGCTCCTATAATTCACCCCTCCACTTT. This sequence joins TRBV9 and TRBJ1-6; no definite D call. Germline V gives CDR1 SGDLS, CDR2 YYNGEE. Trimming took 4 bases from V and 0 from J, leaving 17 bases between them. This CDR3 spans 18 amino acids.

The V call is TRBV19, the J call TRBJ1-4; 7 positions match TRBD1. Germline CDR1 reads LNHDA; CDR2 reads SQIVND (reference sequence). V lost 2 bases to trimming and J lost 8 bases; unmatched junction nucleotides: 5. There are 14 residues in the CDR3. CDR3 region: CASSISRGEEKLFF. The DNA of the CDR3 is TGTGCCAGTAGTATATCCAGGGGGGAAGAAAAACTGTTTTTT.

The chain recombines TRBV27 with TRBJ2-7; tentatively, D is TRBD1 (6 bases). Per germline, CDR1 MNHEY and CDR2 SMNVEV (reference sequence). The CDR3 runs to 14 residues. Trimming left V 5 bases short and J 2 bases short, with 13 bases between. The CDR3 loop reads CASSKQGQAYEQYF. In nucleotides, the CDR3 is TGTGCCAGCAGTAAACAGGGTCAGGCCTACGAGCAGTACTTC.

CDR3 residues: CASNGGTSGSADTQYF. For the CDR3, the DNA is TGTGCCAGCAACGGGGGGACTAGCGGGAGTGCAGATACGCAGTATTTT. This chain uses TRBV7-2 with TRBJ2-3; 14 nucleotides align to TRBD2. Germline assignment: CDR1 SGHTA and CDR2 FQGNSA. The CDR3 is 16 amino acids. The V segment lost 7 bases and the J segment 4 bases; nucleotides outside the gene matches: 7.

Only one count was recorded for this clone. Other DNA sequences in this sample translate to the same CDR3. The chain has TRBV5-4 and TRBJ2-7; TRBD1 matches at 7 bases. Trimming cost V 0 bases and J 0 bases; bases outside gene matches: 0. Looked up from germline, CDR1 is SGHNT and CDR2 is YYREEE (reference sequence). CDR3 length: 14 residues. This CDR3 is CASSLGQGSYEQYF. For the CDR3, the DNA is TGTGCCAGCAGCTTGGGACAGGGCTCCTACGAGCAGTACTTC.

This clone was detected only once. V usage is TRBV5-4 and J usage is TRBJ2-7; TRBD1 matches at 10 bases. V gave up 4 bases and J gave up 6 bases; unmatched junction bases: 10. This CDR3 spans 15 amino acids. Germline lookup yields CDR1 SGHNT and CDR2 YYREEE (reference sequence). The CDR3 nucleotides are TGTGCCAGCAGCACCCTCGGGACAGGGGATATCGAGCAGTACTTC. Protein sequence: CASSTLGTGDIEQYF.

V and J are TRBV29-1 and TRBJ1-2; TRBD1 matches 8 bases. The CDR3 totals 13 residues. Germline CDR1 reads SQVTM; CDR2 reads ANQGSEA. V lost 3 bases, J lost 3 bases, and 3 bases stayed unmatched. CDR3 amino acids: CSVDRGQYYGYTF. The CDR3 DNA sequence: TGCAGCGTTGACAGGGGGCAATACTATGGCTACACCTTC.